This TCR beta chain was retrieved from a study of cytomegalovirus exposure and HLA in healthy donors listed by TCRdb under 2017. With regard to the full study: An earlier analysis of 587 of the donors reported about 260 Gb of sequence data and some 110 million unique TCR beta sequences obtained from about 179 million T cells. The study aimed to test whether signatures of past pathogen exposure could be identified by cataloging public T cell receptors. HLA typing included class I and class II loci at four-digit resolution. Rather than drawing on any new phenotypic data, the later analysis identified candidate immune exposures from TCR beta sequences and the way those sequences occurred across donors. A later analysis re-analyzed previously published TCR beta repertoires from 600 to 850 donors and added high-resolution HLA genotyping to study TCR occurrence patterns. Among several hundred genotyped donors of the cohort, an average of roughly 230,000 unique TCR beta nucleotide sequences was sequenced per donor, of which approximately 19% were non-productive. About 300 gigabases of sequencing data and around 80 million unique TCR sequences made up an early release that covered approximately 700 HLA-typed donors. Along with the roughly 670-subject first cohort, a separate validation cohort of over a hundred different subjects was used. Typing coverage varied by locus: roughly 629-630 donors for A, B, C, DRB1 and DQB1; roughly 520 for DQA1; 606 for DPA1; roughly 450 for DPB1. The study profiled the T cell repertoires of about 640 subjects by immunosequencing and related them to cytomegalovirus serostatus. A later genetic analysis took genome-wide SNP genotypes for 398 of the 666 donors and used that subset as a discovery cohort. About five DR-DQ haplotypes were treated as single units for association and clustering because of strong linkage in the cohort. Among the roughly 400 genotyped donors, approximately 81% belonged to the genetic ancestry cluster associated with self-reported Caucasian donors. Donor age, sex, ethnicity and CMV serostatus were collected together with the repertoire data. All discovery cohort repertoires had been generated on a single sequencing platform. High-throughput TCR immunosequencing, statistical association of individual TCRs with disease status, and machine learning were combined to predict cytomegalovirus infection status. To decide whether each TCR beta V gene segment behaved as functional or pseudogenic, an earlier analysis of several hundred of the donors relied on high-throughput TCR beta sequencing.

Library creation used the immunoSEQ multiplex PCR assay. A mixture of 60 forward primers for TCR Vbeta segments and 13 reverse primers for TCR Jbeta segments was used in the multiplex PCR. A multiplex PCR assay on genomic DNA amplified the CDR3 region of rearranged TCR beta genes. The amplified TCR beta libraries were sequenced on the Illumina HiSeq System as 87-base-pair reads. From the authors' description of their analysis: In a later analysis, tens of millions of unique TCR beta chains were counted across the roughly 610 repertoires, and roughly 11 million of these chains were shared by at least two donors. Raw reads were error-corrected and collapsed into unique sequences with a nearest-neighbor algorithm that merged closely related sequences to remove PCR and sequencing errors. CDR3 sequences were aligned to IMGT reference sequences to assign V, D and J gene segments. Each retained sequence needed at least a six-nucleotide match to both a V gene segment and a J gene segment. A rearrangement was called productive if the CDR3 had no stop codons and remained in frame with V and J, and every other rearrangement was called non-productive. Following IMGT convention, CDR3 was defined as the stretch from the second conserved V-encoded cysteine to the conserved J-encoded phenylalanine. Sequences without an unambiguous match to a single V gene segment were excluded from the earlier analysis of a few hundred of the donors. In an earlier analysis of 500 to 750 of the donors, V segments were called functional above 56.7% productive rearrangements and were called segregating when the between-donor standard deviation exceeded 5%. A statistical classification framework was built for diagnosing cytomegalovirus status from the catalog of TCR beta chain sequences. In a later analysis, TCR nucleotide sequences were compared against IMGT/GENE-DB human TR gene sequences so that V and J genes could be assigned. The TCRdist pipeline was used in a later analysis to assign CDR3 sequences and most-parsimonious VDJ recombination scenarios. In a later analysis, each TCR beta chain was defined by its CDR3 amino acid sequence together with its V-gene family, and reads lacking a unique V-gene family were excluded. A later analysis removed several hundred highly shared, low-generation-probability nucleotide sequences to deal with suspected cross-contamination and a sequencing artifact. A later analysis calculated a clonal expansion index for each public chain from normalized within-repertoire ranks of inferred template counts. A later analysis computed generation probabilities with a VDJ recombination model fitted to out-of-frame rearrangements, and checked the results against IGoR. In a later analysis, TCR-TCR, TCR-HLA and TCR-CMV co-occurrence was scored with hypergeometric tests, and a repertoire-size bias correction was applied to TCR pairs. False discovery rates were estimated in a later analysis by permuting HLA or CMV assignments 20 times. A later analysis grouped co-occurring TCRs with DBSCAN, adding TCRdist sequence similarity when clustering within HLA-allele-positive subsets. For co-occurrence clustering, repertoires with fewer than 30,000 or more than 120,000 public chains were excluded, along with roughly five repertoires with anomalous nucleotide sharing. In its TCRdb copy, this immuneACCESS table keeps in-frame sequences only and misses some clones. Where compared with another copy, unresolved V genes explain less than half of these, and the others have no known cause. The D gene and trimming were derived from the DNA, and the V and J assignments and clone size from that table. The sample includes about 110,000 clones, with 65% to 85% observed a single time. Clones ranked in the top ten supply approximately 2% of the sample.

A note on this clone: What this receptor recognizes is not known. Base quality data are lacking; no much larger clone is found one base away.

Compared with germline, V lacks 4 bases and J lacks 5 bases; bases without a gene match: 9. In the germline V gene (reference sequence), CDR1 corresponds to MNHEY and CDR2 to SMNVEV. Including the terminal cysteine and phenylalanine, the CDR3 comprises 16 residues. Left in the record is the CDR3 DNA by itself, 48 bases read in frame from the first base. The paper's findings and limits, for the study overall: In the study, some 160 TCR beta chains were listed as associated with cytomegalovirus. When HLA alleles, especially DR and DQ, strongly co-occurred, attributing TCR associations to individual alleles was difficult. Several of the top co-occurrence clusters appeared to be linked to parvovirus B19, influenza, CMV and Epstein-Barr virus, according to a later analysis. In a later genetic analysis, fewer N-insertions in productive TCRs were reported among donors in an Asian-associated ancestry cluster than the approximately 670-donor mean. Three of the identified cytomegalovirus-associated TCR beta chains were confirmed in vitro to be specific for cytomegalovirus antigens. Broadly in line with IMGT annotations, most TCR beta V segments showed up in productive rearrangements about 87% or about 30% of the time in an earlier analysis of a few hundred of the donors. Immune exposure information for the cohort was limited to CMV serostatus. Linkage disequilibrium might explain the correlated functional status among segregating V segments, but an unknown experimental factor could not be ruled out. Because the 87-base-pair reads could not distinguish some IMGT-functional V segments, including TRBV6-2 and TRBV6-3, those segments were excluded. In this cohort, only TCR beta chains were sequenced, and detectable features were limited by the absence of alpha or paired-chain data. A further reported finding was that TCR beta sequences accurately predicted the HLA-A and HLA-B alleles for most subjects in the first cohort. In a later analysis, the rate of TCR association differed among HLA loci, with DRB1 alleles having the most associated TCRs and HLA-C alleles having the fewest. The presence/absence analyses assumed that sequencing depth was roughly uniform across donors, and that assumption may not be true. A later analysis found that most CMV-associated TCR beta chains appeared HLA-restricted, with HLA associations seemingly driven largely by CMV exposure. V-gene and J-gene trimming of TCR beta chains was associated with a missense DCLRE1C variant in a later genetic analysis, and the association was replicated in an independent cohort. The authors suggested that the approach could potentially be generalized to other disease states and immunological phenotypes. Most TCR sequences were seen in very few donors, while some public TCRs were found in many individuals. Because HLA typing was missing for some donors at each locus, association tests included only the typed subset. A later analysis associated 16,951 TCR beta sequences with specific HLA alleles at a false discovery rate of 0.05. Seventeen rarely observed V segments, including chromosome 9 orphons, were excluded from the earlier analysis of about 610 of the donors because counts were too low. In both the original and validation cohorts, the classifier was reported to diagnose cytomegalovirus status with high specificity and sensitivity. Compared with equally common non-associated chains, HLA-associated TCR beta chains in a later analysis were more clonally expanded and had lower generation probabilities. The sequencing pipeline was judged likely to have produced a cluster of highly shared sequence variants as a technical artifact.

The cohort consisted of 666 healthy bone marrow donors. Cohort members were all nominally healthy when sampled, although unrecorded immune exposures were likely present. The donor was CMV seronegative and was included in the group of a few hundred seronegative cohort members. A peripheral blood sample was collected from each donor, and TCR beta sequencing was performed on peripheral blood mononuclear cells. Genomic DNA was extracted from the blood cell samples with the Qiagen DNeasy Blood Extraction Kit. Material for sequencing was PBMCs. The chain couples TRBV27 to TRBJ1-4; TRBD1 matches 8 bases in the middle. This sequence was found in a man between 18 and 35 years old in good health and CMV-seronegative. The CDR3 in this case is CASSYDRGGGNEKLFF. At the DNA level, the sequence is TGTGCCAGCAGTTACGACAGGGGAGGAGGGAATGAAAAACTGTTTTTT.